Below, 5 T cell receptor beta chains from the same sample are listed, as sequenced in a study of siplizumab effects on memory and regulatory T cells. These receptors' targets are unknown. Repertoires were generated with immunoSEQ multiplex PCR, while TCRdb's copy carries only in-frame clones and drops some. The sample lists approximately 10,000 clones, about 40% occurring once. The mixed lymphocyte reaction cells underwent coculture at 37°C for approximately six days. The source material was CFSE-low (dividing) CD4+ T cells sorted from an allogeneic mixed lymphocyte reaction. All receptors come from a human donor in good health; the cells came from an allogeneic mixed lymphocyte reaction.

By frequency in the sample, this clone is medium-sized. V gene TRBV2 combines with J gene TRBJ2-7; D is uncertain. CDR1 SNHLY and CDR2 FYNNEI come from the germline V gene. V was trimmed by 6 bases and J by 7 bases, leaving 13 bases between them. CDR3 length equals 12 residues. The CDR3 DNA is TGTGCCAGCAGGGCGGACCTGGGGGAGCAGTACTTC. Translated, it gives CASRADLGEQYF. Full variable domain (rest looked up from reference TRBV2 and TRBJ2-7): EPEVTQTPSHQVTQMGQEVILRCVPISNHLYFYWYRQILGQKVEFLVSFYNNEISEKSEIFDDQFSVERPDGSNFTLKIRSTKLEDSAMYFCASRADLGEQYFGPGTRLTVT.

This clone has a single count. The CDR3 DNA reads as TGTGCCAGCAGTCCTAGCGGGAGGATAAACACCGGGGAGCTGTTTTTT. It is translated as CASSPSGRINTGELFF. The J gene is TRBJ2-2, the V gene TRBV7-3; 11 positions match TRBD2. Germline V gene sequence: CDR1 SGHTA, CDR2 FQGTGA. This CDR3 comprises 16 residues. Trimming removed 6 bases from V and 2 bases from J; junction bases left unmatched: 5.

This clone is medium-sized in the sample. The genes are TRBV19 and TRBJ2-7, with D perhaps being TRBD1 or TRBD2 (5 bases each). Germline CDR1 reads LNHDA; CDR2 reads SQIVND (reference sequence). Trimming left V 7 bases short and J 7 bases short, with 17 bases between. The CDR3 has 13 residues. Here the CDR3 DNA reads TGTGCCAGTAAAGTGAGGGGCTCCTTTGAGCAGTACTTC. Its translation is CASKVRGSFEQYF.

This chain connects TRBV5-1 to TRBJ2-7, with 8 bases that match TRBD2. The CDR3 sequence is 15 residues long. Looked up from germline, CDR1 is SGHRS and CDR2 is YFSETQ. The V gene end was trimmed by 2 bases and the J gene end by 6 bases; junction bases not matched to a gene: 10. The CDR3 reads CASSFLPAGAGEQYF. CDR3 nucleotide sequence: TGCGCCAGCAGCTTTCTTCCAGCGGGAGCAGGCGAGCAGTACTTC.

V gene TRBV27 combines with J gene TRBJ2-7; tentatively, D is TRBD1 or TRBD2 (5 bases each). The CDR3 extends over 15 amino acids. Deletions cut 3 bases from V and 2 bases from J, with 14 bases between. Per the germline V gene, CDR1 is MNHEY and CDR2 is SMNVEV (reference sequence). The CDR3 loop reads CASSLKLGETYEQYF. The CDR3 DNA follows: TGTGCCAGCAGTTTGAAGTTGGGGGAAACCTACGAGCAGTACTTC.